Listed here is a single T cell receptor beta chain. The target antigen is unknown. The data are from a study of cytomegalovirus exposure and HLA in healthy donors. Whole-study context: It was reported in a later analysis that the approximately 120 validation repertoires used the same platform as the 550 to 800 first-cohort repertoires.

Overall study results and limits: The classifier was said to identify cytomegalovirus status with high specificity and sensitivity. Rarity characterized most TCR sequences, yet some public TCRs appeared in many donors.

The assay was immunoSEQ multiplex PCR, and TCRdb's table has in-frame clones only and misses some. The sample yields about 140,000 clones, less than 90% seen once. The donors belonged to the roughly 130-subject validation cohort, separate from the roughly 700-subject first cohort. CDR1 SGHRS and CDR2 YFSETQ come from the germline V gene. The ends lost 0 bases at V and 4 bases at J; junction bases unmatched: 2. CDR3 length: 14 amino acids. The chain joins TRBV5-1 to TRBJ2-7; 9 bases agree with TRBD1. The clonotype originates from a man between 18 and 35 years old in good health and CMV-seronegative. The specimen was PBMCs. CDR3 DNA sequence: TGCGCCAGCAGCTTGGACAGGGGGCAATACGAGCAGTACTTC. Protein product: CASSLDRGQYEQYF.